This TCR beta chain emerged from a study of blood T cells in healthy people across ages. Background on the study: In model experiments, template switching was able to capture about one barcoded beta molecule for every two T cells that were present.

The use of a sample-barcoded 5' primer and a J-beta primer mix characterized a second PCR of roughly 7 to 12 cycles. Researchers report that a template-switch adaptor with 12 random nucleotides tagged each cDNA molecule. One entry per CDR3 protein results from TCRdb running MiXCR on the 5' RACE reads. The repertoire consists of more than 1,000,000 distinct CDR3 sequences, with approximately 25% occurring once and the leading ten covering approximately 0.75%. The CDR3 has 16 residues. The V gene lost 1 base and the J gene lost 3 bases, with 14 bases spanning the gap. In germline, CDR1 is SGHRS, CDR2 YFSETQ. Study outcomes and limitations: Estimates of total diversity, which came from one million sequenced T cells, were considered to be underestimates.

On this clonotype: The antigen remains undetermined.

The same data also contributed to another study, on T cells of mothers and their children. This second study notes: Inherited differences only slightly affect thymic shaping of TCR recombination output.

The rearrangement joins TRBV5-1 to TRBJ2-1; no definite D call. This receptor was identified in a girl between 2 and 10 years old in good health. The sequenced sample was blood. The CDR3 sequence: CASSLQAGPYYNEQFF. The CDR3 coding sequence is TGCGCCAGCAGCTTGCAGGCAGGACCTTACTACAATGAGCAGTTCTTC. Based on the CDR3 plus reference TRBV5-1 and TRBJ2-1, the full variable domain is KAGVTQTPRYLIKTRGQQVTLSCSPISGHRSVSWYQQTPGQGLQFLFEYFSETQRNKGNFPGRFSGRQFSNSRSEMNVSTLELGDSALYLCASSLQAGPYYNEQFFGPGTRLTVL.